A single sample is the source of the 19 T cell receptor beta chains below, sequenced in a study of regulatory T cells in long-lasting Graves disease. According to the study, TCR beta libraries were built with iRepertoire HTBI primers and CDR3-region Arm-PCR. TCRdb fed the multiplex PCR reads into MiXCR, producing one record per CDR3 protein. The sample has roughly 610,000 distinct CDR3 sequences, approximately 15% seen once. Time point reported: newly diagnosed GD, antithyroid drugs for less than 3 months. The TCR library was made from RNA extracted from PBMCs. A further study also used this sample, focusing on T cells in Graves' hyperthyroidism and ophthalmopathy.

The material sequenced was peripheral blood mononuclear cells (PBMCs), taken at new diagnosis, from a patient treated with antithyroid drugs. The receptors derive from a woman under 40 with Graves disease.

Only a few counts were recorded for this clonotype. The gene calls are TRBV9 and TRBJ1-2, with unresolved D. V lost 6 bases to trimming and J lost 4 bases, with 10 bases between them. The CDR3 has 12 amino acids. Germline V CDR1 and CDR2: SGDLS, YYNGEE. The CDR3 sequence is CASTGQLYGYTF. For the CDR3, the DNA is TGTGCCAGCACTGGGCAGCTCTATGGCTACACCTTC.

There are a few counts of this clonotype. This chain links TRBV2 with TRBJ2-4, with TRBD1 identical over 10 bases. The CDR3 is made up of 13 amino acids. V trimming: 10 bases; J trimming: 7 bases; junction bases outside the gene matches: 7. Germline V gene lookup returns CDR1 SNHLY and CDR2 FYNNEI. CDR3 DNA sequence: TGTGCCACCCGGGGACAGGGGCGTAACATTCAGTACTTC. Residues: CATRGQGRNIQYF.

Remarks on this clonotype: A much larger clone differs from this one at a single base, so this may be a read error. The J gene is TRBJ1-5, the V gene TRBV6-2 or TRBV6-3; TRBD1 agrees at 8 bases. V lost 11 bases to trimming and J lost 3 bases; unmatched junction nucleotides: 9. The CDR3 is 14 amino acids. Germline CDR1 MNHEY, CDR2 SVGEGT. CDR3 sequence (DNA): TGTGCCGCAGCCTGGGACAGGACCAATCAGCCCCAGCATTTT. Protein: CAAAWDRTNQPQHF.

The table lists this clonotype with many counts. CDR3 sequence: CSARDGGKNTEAFF. CDR3 nucleotide sequence: TGCAGTGCTAGAGATGGAGGAAAGAACACTGAAGCTTTCTTT. The chain joins TRBV20-1 to TRBJ1-1, with D uncertain. The CDR3 contains 14 residues. Germline CDR1 DFQATT, CDR2 SNEGSKA (reference sequence). V was trimmed by 0 bases and J by 1 base, leaving 9 bases between them.

The sample holds many counts of this clonotype. V usage is TRBV27 and J usage is TRBJ1-1, with D perhaps TRBD1 (6 bases). Deletions cut 2 bases from V and 5 bases from J, with 12 bases between. CDR1 MNHEY and CDR2 SMNVEV come from the germline V gene (reference sequence). This CDR3 contains 14 residues. For the CDR3, the DNA is TGTGCCAGCAGTTTAGGCGGGGGGCGGACTGAAGCTTTCTTT. This gives the protein CASSLGGGRTEAFF.

This clonotype was recorded at least ten times. In nucleotides, the CDR3 is TGTGCCAGCAGTTTGGCCAGGGGGCCCGTAAACACTGAAGCTTTCTTT. Its protein is CASSLARGPVNTEAFF. The rearrangement uses TRBV27 and TRBJ1-1; 8 nucleotides line up with TRBD1. V lost 3 bases, J lost 2 bases, and 8 bases stayed unmatched. The CDR3 is made up of 16 amino acids. The germline V gene encodes CDR1 MNHEY and CDR2 SMNVEV (reference sequence).

Only a few counts were recorded for this clonotype. This rearrangement joins TRBV4-1 to TRBJ1-6; D remains unclear. V lost 0 bases and J lost 9, with 9 bases in between. The length of the CDR3 is 14 residues. CDR1 MGHRA and CDR2 YSYEKL come from the germline V gene. The CDR3 region is CASSQDPPVSPLHF. In DNA form, the CDR3 reads TGCGCCAGCAGCCAAGACCCCCCGGTTTCACCCCTCCACTTT.

This clonotype showed up many times. The rearrangement joins TRBV7-8 to TRBJ2-3, with D possibly matching TRBD2 (6 bases). V dropped 5 bases and J dropped 1 base, with 13 bases sitting between them. Germline V gene sequence: CDR1 SGHVS, CDR2 FQNEAQ. The CDR3 length is 15 residues. CDR3: CASSPRDPGTDTQYF. The CDR3 DNA reads TGTGCCAGCAGCCCGCGGGACCCAGGCACAGATACGCAGTATTTT. Looking up the rest from reference TRBV7-8 and TRBJ2-3 gives the full variable domain: GAGVSQSPRYKVAKRGQDVALRCDPISGHVSLFWYQQALGQGPEFLTYFQNEAQLDKSGLPSDRFFAERPEGSVSTLKIQRTQQEDSAVYLCASSPRDPGTDTQYFGPGTRLTVL.

J is TRBJ1-5 and V is TRBV2, with D perhaps matching TRBD1 (5 bases). Looked up from germline, CDR1 is SNHLY and CDR2 is FYNNEI. With 9 bases removed from V and 4 bases from J, the gap between germline ends came to 19 bases. The CDR3 consists of 15 residues. CDR3 sequence: CASLRTREGNQPQHF. CDR3 DNA sequence: TGTGCCAGTCTAAGGACCCGGGAGGGGAATCAGCCCCAGCATTTT.

This clonotype has at least ten counts. This chain connects TRBV11-3 to TRBJ2-7; D tentatively reads TRBD1 or TRBD2 (7 bases each). Trimming removed 5 bases at V and 7 bases at J, with 18 bases between. CDR3 length: 14 amino acids. The V gene's germline CDR1 is SGHNT and CDR2 YENEEA. The CDR3 loop reads CASSAGGDRLEQYF. The CDR3 nucleotides read TGTGCCAGCAGCGCAGGGGGGGACCGCCTGGAGCAGTACTTC.

About this clonotype itself: This likely reflects a read error, since a far larger clone is one base away. V is TRBV7-8 and J is TRBJ2-1, with 13 nucleotides matching TRBD2. The CDR3 length is 15 residues. Germline lookup yields CDR1 SGHVS and CDR2 FQNEAQ. CDR3 DNA: TGTGCCAGCAGCTTTAGCACTAGCGGGGGGGAGACCCAGCACTTC. Protein product: CASSFSTSGGETQHF.

The chain employs TRBV19 and TRBJ1-5; the D is unclear. CDR3 length equals 17 residues. The germline V and J ends were trimmed by 7 bases and 0 bases, with 19 bases remaining between them. Germline V CDR1 and CDR2: LNHDA, SQIVND (reference sequence). The CDR3 protein is CASTPGGGRNSNQPQHF. CDR3 DNA sequence: TGTGCCAGTACCCCAGGAGGAGGGAGAAATAGCAATCAGCCCCAGCATTTT.

This clonotype came up many times. In nucleotides, the CDR3 is TGTGCCAGCAGTGAAGGCTCGAGCTCTGGAAACACCATATATTTT. Its translation: CASSEGSSSGNTIYF. The chain combines TRBV6-1 with TRBJ1-3; D not resolved. CDR3 length: 15 residues. Per germline, CDR1 MNHNS and CDR2 SASEGT. V lost 1 base to trimming and J lost 0 bases, with 7 bases between them.

V usage is TRBV27 and J usage is TRBJ2-4, with D hard to call. With 6 bases removed from V and 0 bases from J, the gap between germline ends came to 9 bases. There are 14 residues in the CDR3. Germline V lookup: CDR1 MNHEY, CDR2 SMNVEV (reference sequence). CDR3 in DNA: TGTGCCAGCAGCGAGAGTTTAGCCAAAAACATTCAGTACTTC. As protein: CASSESLAKNIQYF.

Ten or more counts support this clonotype. The rearrangement uses TRBV6-1 and TRBJ2-2; TRBD1 might be the D (6 bases). Germline V CDR1 and CDR2: MNHNS, SASEGT. The CDR3 is 13 residues long. Trimming pared 7 bases from V and 4 bases from J, leaving 10 bases between. The DNA for the CDR3 is TGTGCCAGCACCGACAGGTCCACCGGGGAGCTGTTTTTT. Its translation: CASTDRSTGELFF.

Ten or more counts support this clonotype. The junction differs from germline at one of its ends, possibly a read error. The J gene is TRBJ1-1, the V gene TRBV5-1; D might be TRBD1 (5 bases). In germline, CDR1 is SGHRS, CDR2 YFSETQ. The CDR3 sequence is 14 residues long. Here the CDR3 DNA reads TGCGCCAGCAACTTGGGCGGGGGGTCCACTGAAGCTTTCTTT. Translated: CASNLGGGSTEAFF.

This clonotype was detected many times. The chain is built from TRBV28 and TRBJ1-2; a weak D match, TRBD1 (6 bases). This CDR3 spans 14 amino acids. Germline V CDR1 and CDR2: MDHEN, SYDVKM. V was clipped by 6 bases and J by 4 bases, with 15 bases between them. This chain's CDR3 is CASSPSTGFYGYTF. In DNA, the CDR3 is TGTGCCAGCAGCCCTTCGACAGGTTTCTATGGCTACACCTTC.

This clonotype was recorded at least ten times. This sequence joins TRBV2 and TRBJ1-1; D is unclear. This CDR3 contains 14 residues. From germline, CDR1 is SNHLY and CDR2 FYNNEI. V lost 6 bases to trimming and J lost 0 bases, with 11 bases between them. The CDR3 nucleotides are TGTGCCAGCAGGAGGACGCCCCTGAACACTGAAGCTTTCTTT. It yields the protein CASRRTPLNTEAFF.

V usage is TRBV19 and J usage is TRBJ2-3; D not certain. The CDR3 sequence is 14 residues long. V was shortened by 10 bases and J by 2 bases, with 16 bases between the two germline ends. Germline V gene data show CDR1 as LNHDA and CDR2 as SQIVND (reference sequence). The CDR3 sequence is CATKRGSSTDTQYF. CDR3 nucleotides: TGTGCCACCAAGCGAGGAAGTTCCACAGATACGCAGTATTTT.